This T cell receptor (beta chain) came from a study of CD8+ T cells in alopecia areata. The CDR3 has 15 amino acids. In germline, CDR1 is LNHNV, CDR2 YYDKDF (reference sequence). V dropped 8 bases and J dropped 3 bases, with 16 bases sitting between them. Extracted RNA was reverse transcribed into cDNA, the sequencing template. Measured with immunoSEQ multiplex PCR; TCRdb has only the in-frame clones, and not every one. Of around 270,000 clones detected, 58% appear once; the ten largest clones hold under 2%. The treatment: oral pan-JAK inhibitor, 5-10 mg twice daily. Lesional scalp tissue (obtained by punch biopsy) and peripheral blood were collected from alopecia areata patients.

The V gene is TRBV15, the J gene TRBJ2-2; perhaps TRBD1 as D (5 bases). The TCR originated in a human donor with alopecia areata. Source: CD4+ T cells sorted from blood, taken at week 24, from a patient treated with tofacitinib. The CDR3 DNA follows: TGTGCCACCGGTCCGAGACAGTCATACACCGGGGAGCTGTTTTTT. It codes for CATGPRQSYTGELFF. The full variable domain, its missing parts supplied by reference TRBV15 and TRBJ2-2, is DAMVIQNPRYQVTQFGKPVTLSCSQTLNHNVMYWYQQKSSQAPKLLFHYYDKDFNNEADTPDNFQSRRPNTSFCFLDIRSPGLGDTAMYLCATGPRQSYTGELFFGEGSRLTVL.